This T cell receptor (beta chain) was recorded in a study of blood T cell dynamics during melanoma immunotherapy. Study-wide background: Patients with metastatic melanoma got pembrolizumab or nivolumab-ipilimumab as first-line care.

Worth noting for this clone: Its target is unknown.

Noted time point: pre-treatment baseline. Blood was drawn before treatment and at week 3 after checkpoint blockade. General study findings and limits: The study could not tell melanoma-specific clones from general immune activation. At W3, later disease-control patients showed bifurcated PBMC repertoire changes, unlike progressors.

The assay was immunoSEQ multiplex PCR, and TCRdb's table has in-frame clones only and misses some. The sample carries some 15,000 clones, around 84% recorded once. CDR3 size: 13 residues. The V end lost 4 bases, the J end lost 6 bases, and 7 bases lay between the germline ends. Germline lookup yields CDR1 SEHNR and CDR2 FQNEAQ (reference sequence). The source of this sequence is a human donor with melanoma. Sequences were derived from blood, sampled from a patient treated with checkpoint blockade. The chain is built from TRBV7-9 and TRBJ1-6; no reliable D call. The CDR3: CASSSAGNSPLHF. The CDR3 DNA reads as TGTGCCAGCAGCTCGGCGGGTAATTCACCCCTCCACTTT.